What follows are 2 T cell receptor beta chains derived from one specimen sequenced in a study of T cells in Graves' hyperthyroidism and ophthalmopathy. Researchers amplified the TCR beta CDR3 regions from RNA transcripts. Carried out on the TCR CDR3, a first-round RT-PCR used the HTBI primer set. In TCRdb, the multiplex PCR reads were re-called with MiXCR into one record per CDR3 protein. The data show about 690,000 distinct CDR3 sequences, around 16% seen once. The sequencing input was blood. These receptors originate from a man between 45 and 60 years old with Graves' hyperthyroidism.

J is TRBJ2-1 and V is TRBV10-2; D remains unclear. Germline lookup yields CDR1 WSHSY and CDR2 SAAADI. The CDR3 loop spans 14 amino acids. The germline V and J ends were trimmed by 2 bases and 9 bases, with 14 bases remaining between them. This CDR3 is CASSEEIRTGEQFF. Here the CDR3 DNA reads TGCGCCAGCAGTGAGGAGATACGAACCGGTGAGCAGTTCTTC.

This clonotype came up many times. CDR3 protein: CASSYPPSGRISDTQYF. CDR3 coding DNA: TGTGCCAGCAGCTACCCCCCTAGCGGGAGAATTTCAGATACGCAGTATTTT. The rearrangement links TRBV11-2 to TRBJ2-3, with 10 bases that match TRBD2. Germline V gene sequence: CDR1 SGHAT, CDR2 FQNNGV. With V trimmed by 4 bases and J by 4 bases, 11 bases remained unmatched. The CDR3 has 17 amino acids.